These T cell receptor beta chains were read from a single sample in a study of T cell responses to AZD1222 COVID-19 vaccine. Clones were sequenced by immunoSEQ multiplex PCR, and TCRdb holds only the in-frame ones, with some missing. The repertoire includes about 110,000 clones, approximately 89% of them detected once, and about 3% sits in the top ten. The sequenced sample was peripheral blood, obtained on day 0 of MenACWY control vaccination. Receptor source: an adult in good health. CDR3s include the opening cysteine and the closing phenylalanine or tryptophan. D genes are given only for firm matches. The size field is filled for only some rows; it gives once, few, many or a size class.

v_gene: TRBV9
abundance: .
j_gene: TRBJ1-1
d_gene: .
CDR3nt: TGTGCCAGCAGCTTGGGACACGGAAACACTGAAGCTTTCTTT
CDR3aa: CASSLGHGNTEAFF

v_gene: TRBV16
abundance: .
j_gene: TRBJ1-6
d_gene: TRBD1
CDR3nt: TGTGCCAGCAGCCAAGGGACAGGCGACTATAATTCACCCCTCCACTTT
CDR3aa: CASSQGTGDYNSPLHF

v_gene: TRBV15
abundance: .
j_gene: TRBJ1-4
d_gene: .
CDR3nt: TGTGCCACCAGCCGTCGGACACACTCAACTAATGAAAAACTGTTTTTT
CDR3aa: CATSRRTHSTNEKLFF

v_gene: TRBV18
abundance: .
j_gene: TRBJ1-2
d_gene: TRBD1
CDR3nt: TGTGCCAGCTCACCAGAAGGACAGGGGAGCGGCTACACCTTC
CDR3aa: CASSPEGQGSGYTF

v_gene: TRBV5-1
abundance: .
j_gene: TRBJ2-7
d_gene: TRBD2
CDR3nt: TGCGCCAGCAGCTTGGAAGCGGGGGGGCAGGGCGAGCAGTACTTC
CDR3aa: CASSLEAGGQGEQYF

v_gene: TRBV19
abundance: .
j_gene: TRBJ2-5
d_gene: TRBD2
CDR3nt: TGTGCCAGTAGTATTCGCGGGGGGGGTCAAGAGACCCAGTACTTC
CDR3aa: CASSIRGGGQETQYF

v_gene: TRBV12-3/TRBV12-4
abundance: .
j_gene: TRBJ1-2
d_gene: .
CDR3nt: TGTGCCAGCAGACGGGACGGTAACTATGGCTACACCTTC
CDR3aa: CASRRDGNYGYTF

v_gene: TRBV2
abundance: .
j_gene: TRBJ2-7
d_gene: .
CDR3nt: TGTGCCAGCAGTTACAGCTACGAGCAGTACTTC
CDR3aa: CASSYSYEQYF

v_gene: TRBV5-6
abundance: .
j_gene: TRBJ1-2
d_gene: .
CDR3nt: TGTGCCAGCAGCTTGTTCCAGGGAGCTGGCTACACCTTC
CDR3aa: CASSLFQGAGYTF

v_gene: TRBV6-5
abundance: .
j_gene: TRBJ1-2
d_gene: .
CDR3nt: TGTGCCAGCAAGGCCCTGGACATAAACTATGGCTACACCTTC
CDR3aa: CASKALDINYGYTF

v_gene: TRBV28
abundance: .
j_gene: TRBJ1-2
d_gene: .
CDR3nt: TGTGCCAGCAGTTTATTGACAGCCCAGGGCTACACCTTC
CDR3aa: CASSLLTAQGYTF

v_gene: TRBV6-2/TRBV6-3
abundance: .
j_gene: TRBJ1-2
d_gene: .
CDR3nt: TGTGCCAGCAGTTACGTGGAATCTATTGGCTACACCTTC
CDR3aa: CASSYVESIGYTF

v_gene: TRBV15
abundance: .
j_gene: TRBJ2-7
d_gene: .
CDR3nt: TGTGCCACCAGCGGCAGGGGAGTCTACGAGCAGTACTTC
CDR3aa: CATSGRGVYEQYF

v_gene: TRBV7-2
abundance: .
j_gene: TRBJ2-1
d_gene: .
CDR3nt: TGTGCCAGCAGGGGGAGCTCCTACAATGAGCAGTTCTTC
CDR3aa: CASRGSSYNEQFF

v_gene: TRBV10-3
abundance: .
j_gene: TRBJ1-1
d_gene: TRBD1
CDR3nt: TGTGCCATCACTCAGGACAGGAATGAGAACACTGAAGCTTTCTTT
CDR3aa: CAITQDRNENTEAFF

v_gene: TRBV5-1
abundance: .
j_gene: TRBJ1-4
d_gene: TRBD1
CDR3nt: TGCGCCAGCAGCTTGGGAGGGACAGGGGAAGAAAAACTGTTTTTT
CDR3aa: CASSLGGTGEEKLFF

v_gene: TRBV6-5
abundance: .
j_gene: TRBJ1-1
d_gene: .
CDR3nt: TGTGCCAGCAGTTACGGTGGGGTGGATGCTTTCTTT
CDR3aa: CASSYGGVDAFF

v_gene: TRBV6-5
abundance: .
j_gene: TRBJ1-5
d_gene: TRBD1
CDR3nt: TGTGCCAGCAGAGGGACAGTCAATCAGCCCCAGCATTTT
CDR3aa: CASRGTVNQPQHF

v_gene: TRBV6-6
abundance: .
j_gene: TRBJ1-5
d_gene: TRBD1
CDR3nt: TGTGCCAGCAGTAGGGACAGCAGGGGTGGTCAGCCCCAGCATTTT
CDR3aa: CASSRDSRGGQPQHF

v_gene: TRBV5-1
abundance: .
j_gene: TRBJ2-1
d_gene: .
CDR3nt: TGCGCCAGCAGCGTGGCCAATGAGCAGTTCTTC
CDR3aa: CASSVANEQFF

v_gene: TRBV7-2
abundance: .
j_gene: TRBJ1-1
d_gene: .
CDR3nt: TGTGCCAGCAGCTTAGGGGGAAGCACTGAAGCTTTCTTT
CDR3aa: CASSLGGSTEAFF

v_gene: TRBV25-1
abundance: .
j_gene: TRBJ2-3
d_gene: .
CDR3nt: TGTGCCAGCAGTGAATTCACAGCCACAGATACGCAGTATTTT
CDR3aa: CASSEFTATDTQYF

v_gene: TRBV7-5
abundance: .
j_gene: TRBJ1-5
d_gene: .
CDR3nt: TGTGCCAGAAGCTCAAGCAGGGGGACTAGCAATCAGCCCCAGCATTTT
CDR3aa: CARSSSRGTSNQPQHF

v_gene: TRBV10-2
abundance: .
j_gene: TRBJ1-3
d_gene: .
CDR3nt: TGCGCCAGCAGTGAGGGTGCGTATGGAAACACCATATATTTT
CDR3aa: CASSEGAYGNTIYF

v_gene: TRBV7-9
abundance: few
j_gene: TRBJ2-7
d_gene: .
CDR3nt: TGTGCCAGCAGCTTTCCCCGGGACGAGCAGTACTTC
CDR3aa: CASSFPRDEQYF

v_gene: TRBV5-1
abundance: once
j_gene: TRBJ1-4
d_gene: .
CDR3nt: TGCGCCAGCGGCCCGGGACATTCAAATCGGGCTGAAAAACTGTTTTTT
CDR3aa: CASGPGHSNRAEKLFF

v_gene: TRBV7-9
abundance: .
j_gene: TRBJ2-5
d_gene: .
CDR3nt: TGTGCCAGCAGCCGGGACTCTGAGACCCAGTACTTC
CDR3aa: CASSRDSETQYF

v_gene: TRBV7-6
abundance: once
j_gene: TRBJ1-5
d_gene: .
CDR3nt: TGTGCCAGCAGCTTATCGACCGGCGTAAATCAGCCCCAGCATTTT
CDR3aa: CASSLSTGVNQPQHF

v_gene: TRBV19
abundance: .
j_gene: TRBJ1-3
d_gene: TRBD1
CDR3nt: TGTGCCAGTAGGACAGGGGGCTCTGGAAACACCATATATTTT
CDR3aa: CASRTGGSGNTIYF

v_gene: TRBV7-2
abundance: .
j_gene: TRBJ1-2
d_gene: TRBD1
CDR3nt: TGTGCCAGCAGCCAGGGGGCAGGGGACCCTGGCTACACCTTC
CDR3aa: CASSQGAGDPGYTF

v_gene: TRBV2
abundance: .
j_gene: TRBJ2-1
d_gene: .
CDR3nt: TGTGCCAGCTTACTAGCTCGGGAGCAGTTCTTC
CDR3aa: CASLLAREQFF

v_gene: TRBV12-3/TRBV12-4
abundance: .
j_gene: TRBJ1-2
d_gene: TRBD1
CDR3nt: TGTGCCAGCAGTCGACAGGGATACTATGGCTACACCTTC
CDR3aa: CASSRQGYYGYTF

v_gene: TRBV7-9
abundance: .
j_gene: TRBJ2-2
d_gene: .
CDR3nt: TGTGCCAGCAGCTTGGAGGGGCTGGCTGAGGAGCTGTTTTTT
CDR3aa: CASSLEGLAEELFF

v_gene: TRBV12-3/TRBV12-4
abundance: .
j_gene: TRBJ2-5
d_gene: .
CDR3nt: TGTGCCAGCAGTTTAGTCTTCTGGGAGACCCAGTACTTC
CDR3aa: CASSLVFWETQYF

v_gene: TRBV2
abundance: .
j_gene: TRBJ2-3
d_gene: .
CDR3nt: TGTGCCAGCAGTGAGCAGGGTGTGGGGACAGATACGCAGTATTTT
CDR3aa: CASSEQGVGTDTQYF

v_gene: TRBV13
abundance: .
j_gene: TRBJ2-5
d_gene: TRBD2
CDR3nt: TGTGCCAGCAGTTTGACTAGCAGGGAGACCCAGTACTTC
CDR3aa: CASSLTSRETQYF

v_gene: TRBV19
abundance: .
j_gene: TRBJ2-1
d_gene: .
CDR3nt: TGTGCCAGTAGTATGTCGAATAGCAACTACAATGAGCAGTTCTTC
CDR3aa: CASSMSNSNYNEQFF

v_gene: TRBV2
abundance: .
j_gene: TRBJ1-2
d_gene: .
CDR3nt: TGTGCCAGCAGTGAAGCAAGGACGGGCGTGGGCTACACCTTC
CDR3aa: CASSEARTGVGYTF

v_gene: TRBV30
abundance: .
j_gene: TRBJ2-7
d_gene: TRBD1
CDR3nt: TGTGCCTGGAGCCTAGACAGGGACGAGCAGTACTTC
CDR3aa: CAWSLDRDEQYF

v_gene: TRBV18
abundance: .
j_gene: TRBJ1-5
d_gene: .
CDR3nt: TGTGCCAGCTCACCCGCGACAGGAGGGGTTGGTGGCAATCAGCCCCAGCATTTT
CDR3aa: CASSPATGGVGGNQPQHF

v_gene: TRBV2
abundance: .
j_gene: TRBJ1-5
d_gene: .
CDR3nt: TGTGCCAGCAGTGACGGTGGAGGGCCCAATCAGCCCCAGCATTTT
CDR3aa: CASSDGGGPNQPQHF

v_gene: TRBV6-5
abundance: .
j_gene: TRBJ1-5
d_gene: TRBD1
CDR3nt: TGTGCCAGCAGTTCCCCAGGGGGGTATAGCAATCAGCCCCAGCATTTT
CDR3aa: CASSSPGGYSNQPQHF

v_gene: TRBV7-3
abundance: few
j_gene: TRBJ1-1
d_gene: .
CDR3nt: TGTGCCAGCAGCTCCGGTCCCCAGGAGGACACTGAAGCTTTCTTT
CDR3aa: CASSSGPQEDTEAFF

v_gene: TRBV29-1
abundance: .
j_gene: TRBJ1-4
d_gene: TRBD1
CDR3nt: TGCAGCGTGGGGGACAGGAATGAAAAACTGTTTTTT
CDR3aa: CSVGDRNEKLFF

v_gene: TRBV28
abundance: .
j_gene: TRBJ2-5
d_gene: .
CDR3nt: TGTGCCAGCAGTTTACGCAGGGACGGCAGGACCCAGTACTTC
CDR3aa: CASSLRRDGRTQYF

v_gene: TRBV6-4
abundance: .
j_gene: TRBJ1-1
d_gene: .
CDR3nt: TGTGCCAGCAGTGAACAGATCAACACTGAAGCTTTCTTT
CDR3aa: CASSEQINTEAFF

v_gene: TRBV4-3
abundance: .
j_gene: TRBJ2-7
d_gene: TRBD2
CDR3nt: TGCGCCAGCAGCCAAGATCATGCGGGGGGGTACTACGAGCAGTACTTC
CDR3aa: CASSQDHAGGYYEQYF

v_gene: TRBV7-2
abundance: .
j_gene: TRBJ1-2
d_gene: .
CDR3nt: TGTGCCAGCAGCTTAGATCCAGGACCCAACTATGGCTACACCTTC
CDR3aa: CASSLDPGPNYGYTF

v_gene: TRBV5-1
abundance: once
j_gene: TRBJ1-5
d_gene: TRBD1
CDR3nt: TGCGCCAGCAGCTTTGCCAGGGGGGGCGATCAGCCCCAGCATTTT
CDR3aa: CASSFARGGDQPQHF

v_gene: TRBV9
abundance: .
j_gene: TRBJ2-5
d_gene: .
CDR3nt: TGTGCCAGCAGCGCCTCACTAGTCTCGGAGACCCAGTACTTC
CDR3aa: CASSASLVSETQYF

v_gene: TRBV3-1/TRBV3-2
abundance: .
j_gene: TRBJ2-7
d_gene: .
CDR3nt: TGTGCCAGCAGCCGGATTAGGGGTCCCAATCCCTACGAGCAGTACTTC
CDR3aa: CASSRIRGPNPYEQYF

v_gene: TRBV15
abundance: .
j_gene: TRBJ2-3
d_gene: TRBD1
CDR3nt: TGTGCCACCAGCATAGGGATCGGGACAGAGAGCACAGATACGCAGTATTTT
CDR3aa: CATSIGIGTESTDTQYF

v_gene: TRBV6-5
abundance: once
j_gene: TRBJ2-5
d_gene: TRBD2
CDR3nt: TGTGCCAGCAGTTACCTCGGGGGGGGCCTGGAGACCCAGTACTTC
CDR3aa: CASSYLGGGLETQYF

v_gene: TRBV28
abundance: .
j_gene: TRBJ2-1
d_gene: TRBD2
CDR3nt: TGTGCCAGCAGTCTGCGGGGGGGCAGAAATGAGCAGTTCTTC
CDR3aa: CASSLRGGRNEQFF

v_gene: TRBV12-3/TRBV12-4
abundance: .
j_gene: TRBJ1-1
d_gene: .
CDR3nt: TGTGCCAGCGCATTAGGGGTGAACACTGAAGCTTTCTTT
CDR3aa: CASALGVNTEAFF

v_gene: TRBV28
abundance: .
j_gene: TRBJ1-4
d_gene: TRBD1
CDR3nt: TGTGCCAGCAGTTCGGGACAGGGGGCCTTTGAAAAACTGTTTTTT
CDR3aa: CASSSGQGAFEKLFF

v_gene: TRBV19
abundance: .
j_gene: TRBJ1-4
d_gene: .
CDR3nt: TGTGCCAGTACGTGGGGGCAAGATGAAAAACTGTTTTTT
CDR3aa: CASTWGQDEKLFF

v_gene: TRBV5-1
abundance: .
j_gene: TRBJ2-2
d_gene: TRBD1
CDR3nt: TGCGCCAGCAGCTTCGGGACAGGGAACACCGGGGAGCTGTTTTTT
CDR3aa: CASSFGTGNTGELFF

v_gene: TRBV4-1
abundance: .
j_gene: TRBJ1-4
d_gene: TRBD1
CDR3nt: TGCGCCAGCAGCCCGAGACAGGGGGCGCACGAAAAACTGTTTTTT
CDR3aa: CASSPRQGAHEKLFF

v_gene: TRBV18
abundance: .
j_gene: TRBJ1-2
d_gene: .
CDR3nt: TGTGCCAGCTCAGGGCAGTATGGCTACACCTTC
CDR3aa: CASSGQYGYTF